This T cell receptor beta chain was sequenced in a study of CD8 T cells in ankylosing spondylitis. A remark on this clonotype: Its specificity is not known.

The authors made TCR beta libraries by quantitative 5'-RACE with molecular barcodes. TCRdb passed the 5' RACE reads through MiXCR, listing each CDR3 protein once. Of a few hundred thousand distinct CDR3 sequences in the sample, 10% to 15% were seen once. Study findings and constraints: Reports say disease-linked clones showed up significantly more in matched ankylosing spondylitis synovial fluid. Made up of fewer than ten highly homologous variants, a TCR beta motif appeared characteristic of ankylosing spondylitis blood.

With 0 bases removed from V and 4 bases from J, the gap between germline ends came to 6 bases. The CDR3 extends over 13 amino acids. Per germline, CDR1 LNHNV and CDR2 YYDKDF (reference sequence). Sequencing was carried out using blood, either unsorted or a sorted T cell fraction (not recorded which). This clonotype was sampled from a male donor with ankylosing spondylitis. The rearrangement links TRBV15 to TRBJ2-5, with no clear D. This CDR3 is CATSRDSRETQYF. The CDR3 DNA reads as TGTGCCACCAGCAGAGATTCGCGAGAGACCCAGTACTTC. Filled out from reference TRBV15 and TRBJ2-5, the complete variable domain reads DAMVIQNPRYQVTQFGKPVTLSCSQTLNHNVMYWYQQKSSQAPKLLFHYYDKDFNNEADTPDNFQSRRPNTSFCFLDIRSPGLGDTAMYLCATSRDSRETQYFGPGTRLLVL.